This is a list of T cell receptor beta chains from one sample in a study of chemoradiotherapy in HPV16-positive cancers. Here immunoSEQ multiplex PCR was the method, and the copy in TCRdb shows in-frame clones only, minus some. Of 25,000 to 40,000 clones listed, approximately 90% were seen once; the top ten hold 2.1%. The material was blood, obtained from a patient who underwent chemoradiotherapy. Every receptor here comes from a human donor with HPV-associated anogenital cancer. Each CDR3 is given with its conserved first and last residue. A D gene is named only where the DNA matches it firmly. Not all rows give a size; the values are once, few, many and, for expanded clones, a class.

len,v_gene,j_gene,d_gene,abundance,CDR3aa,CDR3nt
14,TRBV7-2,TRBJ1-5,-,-,CASSSGVGFWPQHF,TGTGCCAGCAGCTCTGGAGTTGGCTTCTGGCCCCAGCATTTT
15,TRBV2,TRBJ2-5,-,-,CASSEGRLGVGDQYF,TGTGCCAGCAGTGAAGGAAGGCTAGGGGTAGGGGACCAGTACTTC
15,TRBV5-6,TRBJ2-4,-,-,CASSPAGVAKNIQYF,TGTGCCAGCAGCCCGGCCGGGGTAGCCAAAAACATTCAGTACTTC
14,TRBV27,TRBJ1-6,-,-,CASRLASYNSPLHF,TGTGCCAGCAGGCTGGCCTCCTATAATTCACCCCTCCACTTT
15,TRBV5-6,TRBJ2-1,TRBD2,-,CASSPWPSGYNEQFF,TGTGCCAGCAGTCCTTGGCCTAGCGGTTACAATGAGCAGTTCTTC
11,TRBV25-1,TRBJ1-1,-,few,CASGGWAGTFF,TGTGCCAGCGGAGGGTGGGCTGGGACTTTCTTT
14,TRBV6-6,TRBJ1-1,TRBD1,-,CASSLDRGNTEAFF,TGTGCCAGCAGTTTGGACAGGGGGAACACTGAAGCTTTCTTT
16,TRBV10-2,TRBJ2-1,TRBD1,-,CASMMTGGLFEGEQFF,TGCGCCAGCATGATGACAGGGGGTTTATTCGAGGGTGAGCAGTTCTTC
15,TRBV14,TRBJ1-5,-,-,CASSLGGQGNQPQHF,TGTGCCAGCAGCCTAGGGGGGCAGGGCAATCAGCCCCAGCATTTT
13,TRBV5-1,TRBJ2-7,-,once,CASSSPGVYEQYF,TGCGCCAGCAGCTCCCCGGGTGTCTACGAGCAGTACTTC
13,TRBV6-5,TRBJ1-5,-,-,CASSERQLSPQHF,TGTGCCAGCAGCGAGAGACAGCTCAGCCCCCAGCATTTT
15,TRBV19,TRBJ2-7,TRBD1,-,CASLYWGQLIYEQYF,TGTGCCAGCCTATATTGGGGACAGCTAATATACGAGCAGTACTTC
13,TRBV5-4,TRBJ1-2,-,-,CASSIDGLYGYTF,TGTGCCAGCAGCATTGACGGCCTCTATGGCTACACCTTC
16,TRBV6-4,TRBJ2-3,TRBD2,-,CASSRSSSGGSDTQYF,TGTGCCAGCAGTCGGAGTTCTAGCGGGGGGTCTGATACGCAGTATTTT
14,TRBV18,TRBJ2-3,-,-,CASSPGVARDTQYF,TGTGCCAGCTCACCTGGGGTCGCGAGGGATACGCAGTATTTT
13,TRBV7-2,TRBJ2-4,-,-,CASSLGGSYIQYF,TGTGCCAGCAGCTTAGGCGGCAGCTATATTCAGTACTTC
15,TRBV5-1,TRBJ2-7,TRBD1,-,CASSSGQGEIYEQYF,TGCGCCAGCAGCTCCGGACAGGGGGAGATCTACGAGCAGTACTTC
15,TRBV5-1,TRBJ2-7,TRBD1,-,CASAIRDSGSYEQYF,TGCGCCAGCGCCATTCGGGACAGTGGATCCTACGAGCAGTACTTC
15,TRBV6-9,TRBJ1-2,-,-,CASSYSVRANYGYTF,TGTGCCAGCAGTTACTCGGTCCGGGCTAACTATGGCTACACCTTC
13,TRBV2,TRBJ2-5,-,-,CASGRPRQETQYF,TGTGCCAGCGGCAGGCCCCGCCAAGAGACCCAGTACTTC
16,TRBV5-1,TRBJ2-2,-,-,CASSLDGDPNTGELFF,TGCGCCAGCAGCTTGGACGGAGACCCGAACACCGGGGAGCTGTTTTTT
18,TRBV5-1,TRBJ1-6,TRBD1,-,CASSFRMVDRGNNSPLHF,TGCGCCAGCAGCTTTAGGATGGTTGACAGGGGGAATAATTCACCCCTCCACTTT
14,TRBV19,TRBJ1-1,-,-,CASRYRAQNTEAFF,TGTGCCAGTAGGTACAGGGCCCAGAACACTGAAGCTTTCTTT
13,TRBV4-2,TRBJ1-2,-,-,CASSRQGQGGYTF,TGTGCCAGCAGCCGCCAGGGTCAAGGTGGCTACACCTTC
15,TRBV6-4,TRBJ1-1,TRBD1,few,CASSDSIQGAAEAFF,TGTGCCAGCAGTGACTCGATTCAGGGGGCGGCTGAAGCTTTCTTT
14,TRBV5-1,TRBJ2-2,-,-,CASSLALDTGELFF,TGCGCCAGCAGCTTGGCCTTAGACACCGGGGAGCTGTTTTTT
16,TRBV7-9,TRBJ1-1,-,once,CASSLGGSPRRSEAFF,TGTGCCAGCAGCTTAGGGGGGAGCCCCAGGAGGTCTGAAGCTTTCTTT
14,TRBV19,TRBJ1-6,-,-,CASNVGQPNSPLHF,TGTGCCAGTAATGTCGGACAGCCGAATTCACCCCTCCACTTT
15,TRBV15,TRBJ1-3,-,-,CATSSPYLSGNTIYF,TGTGCCACCAGCAGTCCGTACCTCTCTGGAAACACCATATATTTT
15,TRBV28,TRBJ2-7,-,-,CASSLGWTASYEQYF,TGTGCCAGCAGTTTAGGTTGGACAGCTTCCTACGAGCAGTACTTC
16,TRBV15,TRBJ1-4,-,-,CATSRELVSVNEKLFF,TGTGCCACCAGCAGAGAGTTGGTCAGTGTTAATGAAAAACTGTTTTTT
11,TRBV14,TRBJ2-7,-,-,CASSLSYEQYF,TGTGCCAGCAGTCTCAGCTACGAGCAGTACTTC
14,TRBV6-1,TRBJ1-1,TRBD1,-,CASRVTGGVTEAFF,TGTGCCAGCAGAGTTACAGGGGGCGTGACTGAAGCTTTCTTT
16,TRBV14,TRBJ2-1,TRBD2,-,CASSGLAGSSYNEQFF,TGTGCCAGCAGCGGACTAGCGGGTAGCTCCTACAATGAGCAGTTCTTC
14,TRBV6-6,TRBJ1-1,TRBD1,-,CASTTGGGRAEAFF,TGTGCCAGCACCACAGGGGGGGGCAGGGCTGAAGCTTTCTTT
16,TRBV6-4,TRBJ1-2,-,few,CASSERGGLPNYGYTF,TGTGCCAGCAGTGAACGAGGCGGGTTACCCAACTATGGCTACACCTTC
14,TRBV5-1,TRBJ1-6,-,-,CASSLASRGSPLHF,TGCGCCAGCAGCTTGGCCTCCAGGGGTTCACCCCTCCACTTT
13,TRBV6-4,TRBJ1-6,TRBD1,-,CASRDRENSPLHF,TGTGCCAGCAGGGACAGGGAAAATTCACCCCTCCACTTT
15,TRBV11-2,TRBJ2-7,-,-,CASSLLRPGSSEQYF,TGTGCCAGCAGCTTATTACGGCCAGGGTCAAGCGAGCAGTACTTC
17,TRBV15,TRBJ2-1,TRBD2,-,CATSRDPTSGGTGIQFF,TGTGCCACCAGCAGAGATCCCACTAGCGGGGGAACAGGAATACAGTTCTTC
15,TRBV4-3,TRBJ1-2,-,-,CASSQDGAQIYGYTF,TGCGCCAGCAGCCAAGATGGTGCCCAAATCTATGGCTACACCTTC
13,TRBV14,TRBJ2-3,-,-,CASSQDSGNTQYF,TGTGCCAGCAGCCAAGATTCAGGGAATACGCAGTATTTT
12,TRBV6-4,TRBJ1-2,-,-,CASSDGMYGYTF,TGTGCCAGCAGTGACGGAATGTATGGCTACACCTTC
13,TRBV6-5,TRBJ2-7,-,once,CATKRRRGDEQYF,TGTGCCACAAAACGGCGCCGGGGTGACGAGCAGTACTTC
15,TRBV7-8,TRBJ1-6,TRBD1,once,CASSLQGARNSPLHF,TGTGCCAGCAGCCTACAGGGGGCGCGTAATTCACCCCTCCACTTT
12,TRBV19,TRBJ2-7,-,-,CASSFLGDEQYF,TGTGCCAGTAGTTTCTTAGGAGACGAGCAGTACTTC
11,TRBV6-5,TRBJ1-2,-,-,CASSSNYGYTF,TGTGCCAGCAGCTCTAACTATGGCTACACCTTC
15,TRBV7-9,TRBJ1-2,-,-,CASSWGAGSNYGYTF,TGTGCCAGCAGCTGGGGGGCAGGGTCTAACTATGGCTACACCTTC
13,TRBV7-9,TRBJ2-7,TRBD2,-,CASSLGGVYEQYF,TGTGCCAGCAGCCTGGGGGGGGTCTACGAGCAGTACTTC
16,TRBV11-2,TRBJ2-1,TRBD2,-,CASSSLSGGSYNEQFF,TGTGCCAGCAGCTCGCTTTCGGGGGGTTCCTACAATGAGCAGTTCTTC